These T cell receptor beta chains were read from a single sample in a study of T cell repertoires and HLA-DP antigens. These receptors lack a known antigen. Using immunoSEQ multiplex PCR, the repertoire was profiled, and TCRdb retains in-frame clones only, with some absent. Of over 60,000 clones listed, around 80% were seen once; the top ten hold more than 1.5%. The specimen was CD4+ T cells from PBMCs. Every receptor here comes from a man in his fifties or sixties in good health and CMV-seronegative. Both conserved end residues are trimmed from each CDR3.

TRBJ2-2 | TRBV5-1 | ASSFGSLAGVTNTGELF
TRBJ2-5 | TRBV5-1 | ASSSTTLLAGGGQETQY
TRBJ2-3 | TRBV2 | ASSPAGGPATDTQY
TRBJ2-5 | TRBV5-4 | ASSWDGTEETQY
TRBJ1-1 | TRBV2 | ASSELVGTEAF
TRBJ2-1 | TRBV27 | ASSLSNRGDRDRQF
TRBJ1-1 | TRBV7-7 | ASSPSVNTEAF
TRBJ1-1 | TRBV7-2 | ASSSQGLIGEAF
TRBJ2-7 | TRBV7-9 | ASTRTGATYEQY
TRBJ1-4 | TRBV6-6 | ASSFRGRKDEKLF
TRBJ1-2 | TRBV28 | ASSNTQLGYT
TRBJ2-1 | TRBV6-1 | ATKSGYSHNEQF
TRBJ2-5 | TRBV6-5 | ASRPGAGGQETQY
TRBJ1-4 | TRBV5-1 | ASSSTGSTNEKLF
TRBJ2-7 | TRBV15 | ATSRDLAGSHEQY
TRBJ2-1 | TRBV7-9 | ASSWNNEQF
TRBJ2-1 | TRBV18 | ASSLTSGGFNEQF
TRBJ1-2 | TRBV4-3 | ASSQDSGREGGYT
TRBJ2-2 | TRBV6-5 | ATARGLYTGELF
TRBJ2-7 | TRBV6-5 | ASSYEGGRGQY
TRBJ2-1 | TRBV2 | ASRGQDFHNEQF
TRBJ2-3 | TRBV30 | AWSVPARADTQY
TRBJ1-2 | TRBV7-2 | ASSLSEYYGYT
TRBJ1-4 | TRBV2 | ASRVGGEKLF
TRBJ2-1 | TRBV4-1 | ASSLGRGVSNEQF
TRBJ1-3 | TRBV6-1 | ASSEFVSGNTIY
TRBJ2-3 | TRBV5-1 | ASSRTTSGLTDTQY
TRBJ1-2 | TRBV10-2 | ASSPGTGVGGYT
TRBJ2-3 | TRBV4-3 | ASSQEARGSTDTQY